This TCR beta chain was sequenced for a study of beta chain features in type 1 diabetes. Per the germline V gene, CDR1 is SQVTM and CDR2 is ANQGSEA. The CDR3 consists of 14 residues. Between the trimmed V and J ends, which lost 6 bases and 6 bases, there was a span of 17 bases. Points from the study as a whole: HLA effects on TCRB rearrangement stayed unresolved here.

Concerning this clone: Its antigen is not identified.

Every bit of the isolated RNA underwent reverse transcription, so sequencing read expressed TCRB transcripts. The data were produced by immunoSEQ multiplex PCR, yet TCRdb's version contains in-frame clones alone and is incomplete. Counted here are fewer than 250,000 clones, 9.6% occurring once; the ten biggest clones make up about 0.037%. Per donor, one heparinised blood draw averaged approximately 120 mL. The genes are TRBV29-1 and TRBJ2-2; D is perhaps TRBD1 (5 bases). Sequencing used naive CD4+ T cells from blood. This TCR came from a woman under 30 in good health. As DNA, the CDR3 is TGCAGCGTCTCAGGGAATTGGGGCGCCGGGGAGCTGTTTTTT. Translating it yields CSVSGNWGAGELFF.